The clone carrying this T cell receptor (beta chain) appeared a few times. Being one base from a much bigger clone, this may be a read error. Germline DNA was also extracted, and blood RNA derived from unsorted whole blood. A primer matching the constant region was used to make TCR beta cDNA from approximately 500 ng of total RNA. Libraries for TCR beta were built through three nested multiplex PCR rounds, which together made up a slightly modified ARM-PCR procedure. Two initial PCR rounds of about 9 cycles each paired TRBV1-TRBV30 forward primers with a C-beta reverse primer. From the multiplex PCR reads, TCRdb called clonotypes with MiXCR, one entry per CDR3 protein. The sample includes over 250,000 distinct CDR3 sequences, almost 60% of them seen just once. This sample was included in a study of tumor-infiltrating lymphocytes in primary liver carcinoma. Whole-study context: There were tumors of stage T1-T3 N0M0, each 4.2 to 10 cm across.

Per germline, CDR1 SGHAT and CDR2 FQNNGV. The CDR3 spans 16 residues. The gene calls are TRBV11-2 and TRBJ2-2; 7 positions match TRBD1. The sample comprised peripheral blood. The clonotype was recovered from a woman under 40 with primary liver carcinoma and hepatitis B virus infection. CDR3 DNA: TGTGCCAACAGCTCAGACAGGGTGGGGAACACCGGGGAGCTGTTTTTT. It encodes CANSSDRVGNTGELFF.